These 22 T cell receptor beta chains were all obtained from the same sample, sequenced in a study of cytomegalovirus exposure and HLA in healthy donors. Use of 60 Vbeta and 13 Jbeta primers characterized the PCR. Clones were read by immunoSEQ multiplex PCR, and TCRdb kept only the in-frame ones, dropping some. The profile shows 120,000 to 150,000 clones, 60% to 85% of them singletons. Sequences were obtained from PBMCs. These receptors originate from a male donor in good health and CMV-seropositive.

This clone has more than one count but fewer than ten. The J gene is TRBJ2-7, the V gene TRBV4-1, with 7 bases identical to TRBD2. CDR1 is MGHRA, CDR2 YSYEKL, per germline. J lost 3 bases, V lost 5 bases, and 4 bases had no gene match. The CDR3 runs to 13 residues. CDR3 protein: CASSSGTNYEQYF. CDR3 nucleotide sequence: TGCGCCAGCAGCAGCGGGACCAACTACGAGCAGTACTTC.

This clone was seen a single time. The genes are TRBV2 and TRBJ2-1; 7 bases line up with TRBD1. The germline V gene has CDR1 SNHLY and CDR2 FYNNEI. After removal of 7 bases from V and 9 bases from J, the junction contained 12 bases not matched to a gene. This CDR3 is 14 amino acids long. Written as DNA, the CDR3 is TGTGCCAGCAACCCAATACCGACAGGGACTGAGCAGTTCTTC. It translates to CASNPIPTGTEQFF.

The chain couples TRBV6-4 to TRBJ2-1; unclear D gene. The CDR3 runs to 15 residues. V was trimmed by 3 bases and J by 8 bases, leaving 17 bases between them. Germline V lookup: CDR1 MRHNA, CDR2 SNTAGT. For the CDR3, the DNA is TGTGCCAGCAGTGAAAATAAGCCGGAGATAGATGAGCAGTTCTTC. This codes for CASSENKPEIDEQFF.

CDR3 in amino acids: CASSLLGGWGNEQFF. CDR3 DNA: TGTGCCAGCAGCTTACTTGGGGGGTGGGGCAATGAGCAGTTCTTC. The gene calls are TRBV7-2 and TRBJ2-1, with D perhaps TRBD2 (6 bases). There are 15 residues in the CDR3. The germline CDR1 and CDR2 sequences are SGHTA and FQGNSA. V lost 2 bases to trimming and J lost 6 bases, with 14 bases between them.

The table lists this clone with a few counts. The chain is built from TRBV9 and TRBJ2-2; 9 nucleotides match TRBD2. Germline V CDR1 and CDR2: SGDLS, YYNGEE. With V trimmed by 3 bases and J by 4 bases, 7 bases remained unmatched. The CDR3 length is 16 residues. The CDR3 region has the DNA TGTGCCAGCAGCGGACTGGCGGGAGGGCCCACCGGGGAGCTGTTTTTT. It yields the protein CASSGLAGGPTGELFF.

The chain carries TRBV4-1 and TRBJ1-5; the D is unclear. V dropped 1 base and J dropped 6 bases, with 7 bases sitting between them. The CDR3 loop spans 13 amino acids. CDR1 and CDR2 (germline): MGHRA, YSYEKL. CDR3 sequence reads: CASSQGGGQPQHF. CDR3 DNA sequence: TGCGCCAGCAGCCAAGGAGGAGGTCAGCCCCAGCATTTT.

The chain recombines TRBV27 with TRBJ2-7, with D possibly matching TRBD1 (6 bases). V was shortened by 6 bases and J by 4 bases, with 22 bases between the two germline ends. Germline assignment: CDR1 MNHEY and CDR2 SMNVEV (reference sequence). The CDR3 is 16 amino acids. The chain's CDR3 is CASSLYTGTPPYEQYF. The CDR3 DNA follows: TGTGCCAGCAGCCTATACACAGGGACCCCACCTTACGAGCAGTACTTC.

CDR3: CASSYSGRKGDEQFF. CDR3 coding DNA: TGTGCCAGCAGCTATAGCGGGAGGAAGGGCGATGAGCAGTTCTTC. This rearrangement joins TRBV7-3 to TRBJ2-1; 10 bases agree with TRBD2. Unmatched junction bases numbered 8, after V lost 4 bases and J lost 8 bases. Germline assignment: CDR1 SGHTA and CDR2 FQGTGA. CDR3 length equals 15 residues.

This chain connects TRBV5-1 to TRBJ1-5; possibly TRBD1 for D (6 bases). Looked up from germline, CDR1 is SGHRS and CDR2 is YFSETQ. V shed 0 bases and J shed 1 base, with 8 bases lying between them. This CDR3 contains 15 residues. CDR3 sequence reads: CASSLGDTSNQPQHF. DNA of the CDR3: TGCGCCAGCAGCTTGGGGGACACCAGCAATCAGCCCCAGCATTTT. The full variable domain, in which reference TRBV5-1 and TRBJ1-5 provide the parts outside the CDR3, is KAGVTQTPRYLIKTRGQQVTLSCSPISGHRSVSWYQQTPGQGLQFLFEYFSETQRNKGNFPGRFSGRQFSNSRSEMNVSTLELGDSALYLCASSLGDTSNQPQHFGDGTRLSIL.

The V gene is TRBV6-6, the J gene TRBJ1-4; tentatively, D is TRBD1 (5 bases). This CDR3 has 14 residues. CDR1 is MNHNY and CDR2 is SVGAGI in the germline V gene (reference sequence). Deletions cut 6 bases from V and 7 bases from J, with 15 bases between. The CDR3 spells CASSPGGGGEKLFF. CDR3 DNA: TGTGCCAGCAGCCCCGGGGGTGGTGGTGAAAAACTGTTTTTT.

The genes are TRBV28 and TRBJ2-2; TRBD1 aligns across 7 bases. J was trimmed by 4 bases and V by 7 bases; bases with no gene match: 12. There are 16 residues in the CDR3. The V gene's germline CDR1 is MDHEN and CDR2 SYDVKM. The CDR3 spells CASNTPQGVGTGELFF. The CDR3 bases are TGTGCCAGCAACACGCCTCAGGGGGTAGGCACCGGGGAGCTGTTTTTT.

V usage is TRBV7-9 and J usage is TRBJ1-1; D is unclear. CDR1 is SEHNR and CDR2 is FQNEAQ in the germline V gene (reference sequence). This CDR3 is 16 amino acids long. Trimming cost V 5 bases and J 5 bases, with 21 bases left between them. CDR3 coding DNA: TGTGCCAGCAGCCTAAGAGGATCCACGGGGAGGACTGAAGCTTTCTTT. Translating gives CASSLRGSTGRTEAFF.

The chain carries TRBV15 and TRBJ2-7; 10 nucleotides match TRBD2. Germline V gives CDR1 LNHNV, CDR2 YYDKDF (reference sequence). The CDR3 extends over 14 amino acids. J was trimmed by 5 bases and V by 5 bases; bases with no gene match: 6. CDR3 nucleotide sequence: TGTGCCACCAGCCTTAGGCTAGCGGGAGACGAGCAGTACTTC. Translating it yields CATSLRLAGDEQYF.

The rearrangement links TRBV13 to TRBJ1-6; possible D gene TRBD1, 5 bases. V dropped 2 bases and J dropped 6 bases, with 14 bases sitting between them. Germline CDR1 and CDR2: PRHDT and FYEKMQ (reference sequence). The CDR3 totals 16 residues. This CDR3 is CASSLYPVGANSPLHF. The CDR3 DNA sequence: TGTGCCAGCAGCTTATATCCAGTAGGGGCTAATTCACCCCTCCACTTT.

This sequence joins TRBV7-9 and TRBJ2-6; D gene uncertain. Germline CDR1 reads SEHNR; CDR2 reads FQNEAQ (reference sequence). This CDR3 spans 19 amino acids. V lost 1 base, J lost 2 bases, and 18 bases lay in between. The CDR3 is CASSLVSLYVVAGANVLTF. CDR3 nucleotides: TGTGCCAGCAGCTTAGTTTCCTTGTACGTAGTCGCTGGGGCCAACGTCCTGACTTTC.

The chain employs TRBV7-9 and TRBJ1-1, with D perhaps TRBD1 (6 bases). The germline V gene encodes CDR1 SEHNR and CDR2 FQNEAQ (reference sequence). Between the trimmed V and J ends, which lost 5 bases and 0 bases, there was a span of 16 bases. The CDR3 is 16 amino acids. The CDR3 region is CASSPQRGDMNTEAFF. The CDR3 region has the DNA TGTGCCAGCAGCCCGCAGCGGGGGGACATGAACACTGAAGCTTTCTTT. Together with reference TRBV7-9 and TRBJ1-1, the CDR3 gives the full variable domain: DTGVSQNPRHKITKRGQNVTFRCDPISEHNRLYWYRQTLGQGPEFLTYFQNEAQLEKSRLLSDRFSAERPKGSFSTLEIQRTEQGDSAMYLCASSPQRGDMNTEAFFGQGTRLTVV.

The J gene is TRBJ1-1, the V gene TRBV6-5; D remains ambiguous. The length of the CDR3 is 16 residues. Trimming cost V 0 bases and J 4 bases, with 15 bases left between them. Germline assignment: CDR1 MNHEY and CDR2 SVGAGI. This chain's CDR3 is CASSYSRGSDSTEAFF. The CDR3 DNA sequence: TGTGCCAGCAGTTACTCTAGAGGGTCGGACTCCACTGAAGCTTTCTTT.

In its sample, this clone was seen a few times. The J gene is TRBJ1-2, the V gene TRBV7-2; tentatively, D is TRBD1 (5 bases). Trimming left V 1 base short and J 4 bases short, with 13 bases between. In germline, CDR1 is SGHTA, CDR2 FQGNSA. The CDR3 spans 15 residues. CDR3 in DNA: TGTGCCAGCAGCTTAGTGGGGGGAGCCGCCTATGGCTACACCTTC. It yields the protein CASSLVGGAAYGYTF.

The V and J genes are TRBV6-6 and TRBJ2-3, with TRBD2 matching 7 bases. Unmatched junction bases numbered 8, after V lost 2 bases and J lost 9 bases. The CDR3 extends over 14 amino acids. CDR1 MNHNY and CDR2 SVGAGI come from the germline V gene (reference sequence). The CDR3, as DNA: TGTGCCAGCAGTTACGGTCGGGGGGTTTTCACGCAGTATTTT. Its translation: CASSYGRGVFTQYF.

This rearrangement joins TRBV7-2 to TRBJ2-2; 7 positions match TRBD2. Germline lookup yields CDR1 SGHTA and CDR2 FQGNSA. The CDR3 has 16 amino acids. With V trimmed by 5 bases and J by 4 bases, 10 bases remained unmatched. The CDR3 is CASSQMGGRGTGELFF. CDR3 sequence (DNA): TGTGCCAGCAGCCAGATGGGGGGGAGAGGCACCGGGGAGCTGTTTTTT. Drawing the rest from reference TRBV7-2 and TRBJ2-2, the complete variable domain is GAGVSQSPSNKVTEKGKDVELRCDPISGHTALYWYRQSLGQGLEFLIYFQGNSAPDKSGLPSDRFSAERTGGSVSTLTIQRTQQEDSAVYLCASSQMGGRGTGELFFGEGSRLTVL.

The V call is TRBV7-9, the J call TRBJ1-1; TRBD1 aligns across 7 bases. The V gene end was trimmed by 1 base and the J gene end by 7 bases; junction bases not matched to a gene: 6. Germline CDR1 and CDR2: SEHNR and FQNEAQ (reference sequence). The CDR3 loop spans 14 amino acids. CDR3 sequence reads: CASSLVPGQLEAFF. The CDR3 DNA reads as TGTGCCAGCAGCTTAGTTCCGGGACAGCTTGAAGCTTTCTTT.

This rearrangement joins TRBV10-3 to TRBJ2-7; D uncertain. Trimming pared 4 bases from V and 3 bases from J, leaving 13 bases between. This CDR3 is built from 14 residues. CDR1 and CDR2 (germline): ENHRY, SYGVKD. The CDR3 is CAISGMTPIYEQYF. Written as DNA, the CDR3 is TGTGCCATCAGTGGTATGACACCGATCTACGAGCAGTACTTC.